This T cell receptor (beta chain) was sequenced for a study of post-analysis software for immune sequencing data. Overall study context: The study covered relapsing-remitting, secondary progressive and progressive-relapsing courses of multiple sclerosis. Study outcomes and limitations: The F measure placed samples prepared in the same batch into strongly shared clusters. The study found significantly lower normalized Chao1 diversity in multiple sclerosis patients than in controls. With TRBV5-6, TRBV5-1 and TRBV20-1 included, five TRBV segments were more frequent in patients than in controls.

CDR3 length: 14 amino acids. V was clipped by 7 bases and J by 3 bases, with 12 bases between them. CDR1 MNHEY and CDR2 SMNVEV come from the germline V gene (reference sequence). A remark on this clonotype: Antigen: not known.

Unique molecular identifiers were built into the TCR beta cDNA libraries. TCRdb re-derived calls from the PCR reads in MiXCR, one entry per CDR3 protein. The sample has 750,000 to 900,000 distinct CDR3 sequences, under 60% seen once. This receptor was obtained from a girl between 10 and 17 years old with multiple sclerosis. The sequencing sample was made of blood. The chain combines TRBV27 with TRBJ1-4, with D tentatively TRBD1 (5 bases). The CDR3 region is CASKQGAANEKLFF. The CDR3, as DNA: TGTGCCAGCAAACAAGGGGCGGCTAATGAAAAACTGTTTTTT.